These 16 T cell receptor beta chains share one sample of origin, sequenced in a study of cytomegalovirus exposure and HLA in healthy donors. With 60 Vbeta and 13 Jbeta primers, the PCR was carried out. Libraries were prepared by immunoSEQ multiplex PCR; TCRdb keeps only in-frame clonotypes and omits some of them. The table shows tens of thousands of clones, with nearly 80% occurring only once. Sequenced input: PBMCs. Receptor source: a man aged 35 to 55 in good health and CMV-seronegative.

The chain combines TRBV7-2 with TRBJ2-6; 8 bases map to TRBD1. The germline V gene encodes CDR1 SGHTA and CDR2 FQGNSA. V shed 5 bases and J 2 bases; nucleotides not matched to a gene: 8. The CDR3 extends over 17 amino acids. The CDR3 spells CASSLRDRRAGANVLTF. CDR3 bases: TGTGCCAGCAGCCTCCGGGACAGGAGAGCTGGGGCCAACGTCCTGACTTTC.

The chain couples TRBV27 to TRBJ1-1, with D perhaps matching TRBD1 (6 bases). Deletions cut 6 bases from V and 1 base from J, with 15 bases between. The CDR3 sequence is 15 residues long. Germline values: CDR1 MNHEY, CDR2 SMNVEV (reference sequence). CDR3 DNA sequence: TGTGCCAGCAGCCCCTACGGGACACCGAACACTGAAGCTTTCTTT. Amino acids: CASSPYGTPNTEAFF.

This sequence joins TRBV11-3 and TRBJ2-1; TRBD2 agrees at 9 bases. Germline CDR1 SGHNT, CDR2 YENEEA. V was clipped by 1 base and J by 4 bases; unmatched bases: 2. The CDR3 has 15 residues. CDR3 DNA: TGTGCCAGCAGCTTAGGCGGGAGGGAGTACAATGAGCAGTTCTTC. Protein sequence: CASSLGGREYNEQFF.

This clone showed up just a few times. The chain carries TRBV15 and TRBJ1-2; the D gene is possibly TRBD1 (6 bases). V was pared by 0 bases and J by 14 bases, with 16 bases between. Germline V CDR1 and CDR2: LNHNV, YYDKDF (reference sequence). CDR3 length: 13 amino acids. CDR3 in amino acids: CATSRDAGGTLTF. The DNA for the CDR3 is TGTGCCACCAGCAGAGATGCGGGGGGCACCTTAACCTTC.

Concerning this clone: One junction end does not reproduce the germline sequence, and a read error may be involved. The rearrangement links TRBV27 to TRBJ2-7, with 11 bases that match TRBD2. Germline-derived CDR1 and CDR2 are MNHEY and SMNVEV (reference sequence). This CDR3 is 15 amino acids long. CDR3 in DNA: TGTGCCAACAGTTTATATAGCGGGAGGGCCTACGAGCAGTACTTC. It is translated as CANSLYSGRAYEQYF.

This clone was detected a few times. The V call is TRBV7-9, the J call TRBJ2-2, with D perhaps TRBD1 (6 bases). V lost 3 bases to trimming and J lost 2 bases, with 10 bases between them. This CDR3 comprises 15 residues. Germline V gene sequence: CDR1 SEHNR, CDR2 FQNEAQ (reference sequence). CDR3 in amino acids: CASSFGTLNTGELFF. CDR3 DNA sequence: TGTGCCAGCAGCTTTGGGACACTTAACACCGGGGAGCTGTTTTTT.

The chain recombines TRBV6-5 with TRBJ1-2; no definite D call. The V end lost 0 bases, the J end lost 4 bases, and 9 bases lay between the germline ends. The germline V gene encodes CDR1 MNHEY and CDR2 SVGAGI. The CDR3 is 14 residues long. The CDR3 DNA sequence: TGTGCCAGCAGTTACTCGCGCGGGTCCTATGGCTACACCTTC. Its protein product is CASSYSRGSYGYTF.

This chain connects TRBV10-3 to TRBJ2-3; no clear D gene. Deletions cut 4 bases from V and 2 bases from J, with 13 bases between. CDR1 is ENHRY, CDR2 SYGVKD, per germline. This CDR3 is built from 15 residues. Here the CDR3 DNA reads TGTGCCATCAGTGGGTCTCGTACATTCACAGATACGCAGTATTTT. Amino acid sequence: CAISGSRTFTDTQYF.

This chain joins TRBV28 and TRBJ2-3, with D uncertain. Germline CDR1 and CDR2: MDHEN and SYDVKM. The CDR3 is 13 residues long. Trimming stripped 5 bases from V and 8 bases from J, with 14 bases between. CDR3 region: CASSHLESFTQYF. CDR3 nucleotide sequence: TGTGCCAGCAGTCACCTGGAGTCCTTTACGCAGTATTTT.

This chain uses TRBV15 with TRBJ1-4, with TRBD1 matching over 8 bases. This CDR3 contains 19 residues. The junction had 15 bases not matched to a gene; V was cut back by 5 bases and J by 1 base. Per the germline V gene, CDR1 is LNHNV and CDR2 is YYDKDF (reference sequence). CDR3 loop: CATSPRGQGIEGTNEKLFF. CDR3 nucleotide sequence: TGTGCCACCAGCCCCCGCGGACAGGGCATTGAGGGAACTAATGAAAAACTGTTTTTT.

This clone was observed once. The J gene is TRBJ2-2, the V gene TRBV23-1; unclear D gene. TRBV23-1 is flagged as an ORF with uncertain function. V gave up 1 base and J gave up 4 bases, with 13 bases separating them. There are 16 residues in the CDR3. CDR3 nucleotide sequence: TGCGCCAGCAGTCAATTGCCCCGGTTCGGCACCGGGGAGCTGTTTTTT. This sequence encodes CASSQLPRFGTGELFF.

The V and J genes are TRBV30 and TRBJ2-3; 15 positions agree with TRBD2. Germline values: CDR1 GTSNPN, CDR2 SVGIG (reference sequence). This CDR3 region has 15 residues. The V and J ends lost 3 bases and 6 bases, in that order; junction bases with no gene match: 4. For the CDR3, the DNA is TGTGCCTGGAGCCTAGGGACTAGCGGGAGGGATACGCAGTATTTT. Protein: CAWSLGTSGRDTQYF.

The chain recombines TRBV19 with TRBJ2-5; 10 bases are shared with TRBD1. The germline CDR1 and CDR2 sequences are LNHDA and SQIVND (reference sequence). V gave up 5 bases and J gave up 4 bases; unmatched junction bases: 4. This CDR3 has 14 amino acids. The chain's CDR3 is CASSAGTGVETQYF. The CDR3 nucleotides are TGTGCCAGTAGTGCCGGGACAGGGGTAGAGACCCAGTACTTC.

The rearrangement joins TRBV6-5 to TRBJ1-1; no clear D gene. The CDR3 is 15 residues long. V was shortened by 0 bases and J by 4 bases, with 12 bases between the two germline ends. The germline gives CDR1 MNHEY, CDR2 SVGAGI. CDR3 nucleotides: TGTGCCAGCAGTTACTCGATCGGACTGGGCACTGAAGCTTTCTTT. Translation gives CASSYSIGLGTEAFF.

J is TRBJ2-7 and V is TRBV9; TRBD2 agrees at 10 bases. V lost 3 bases to trimming and J lost 4 bases; unmatched junction nucleotides: 7. The CDR3 is 15 amino acids. The germline gives CDR1 SGDLS, CDR2 YYNGEE. CDR3 sequence (DNA): TGTGCCAGCAGCGAACTAGCGGGGACGATGTACGAGCAGTACTTC. Its protein product is CASSELAGTMYEQYF. Variable domain in full (rest from reference TRBV9 and TRBJ2-7): DSGVTQTPKHLITATGQRVTLRCSPRSGDLSVYWYQQSLDQGLQFLIQYYNGEERAKGNILERFSAQQFPDLHSELNLSSLELGDSALYFCASSELAGTMYEQYFGPGTRLTVT.

The chain links TRBV6-5 to TRBJ2-5; maybe TRBD2 (6 bases). Germline loops: CDR1 MNHEY, CDR2 SVGAGI. Trimming cost V 7 bases and J 5 bases, with 11 bases left between them. The CDR3 extends over 12 amino acids. The CDR3 protein is CASTRGGETQYF. CDR3 nucleotide sequence: TGTGCCAGCACGCGGGGCGGGGAGACCCAGTACTTC.